This T cell receptor beta chain was captured by sequencing in a study of T cell changes during pregnancy in multiple sclerosis (dated by TCRdb to the late 2010s). Study-wide context: The study examined how the T cell repertoire changed over the course of pregnancy in women with multiple sclerosis.

From the germline V gene, CDR1 is MNHNS and CDR2 is SASEGT. Cut back by 1 base and 1 base, the V and J ends lie 7 bases apart. There are 14 amino acids in the CDR3, from cysteine to phenylalanine inclusive. The DNA shown is the 42-base CDR3, in frame from base 1. Library preparation employed the immunoSEQ multiplex PCR assay. Drawn from immuneACCESS, this table holds only the in-frame rearrangements with V and J called that TCRdb kept. Clones are partly lost; checked studies trace under half to an unresolved V gene and leave the rest unexplained. This sample has around 50,000 clones in its table, and around 93% of those were observed once. The ten largest account for approximately 3.8% of the sample. In regard to this clone: Its antigen is currently not known. Within one base of it there is no much larger clone, and no base qualities were kept.

The V and J segments used are TRBV6-1 and TRBJ1-1, with no reliable assignment of the D segment. The specimen was CD8+ T cells from peripheral blood mononuclear cells, collected in the second trimester of pregnancy. The origin of this receptor is a female donor with multiple sclerosis, enrolled in a pregnancy study. The nucleotide sequence reads TGTGCCAGCAGTGAAGGGGCGGGGAACACTGAAGCTTTCTTT. Translated, this gives CASSEGAGNTEAFF.